This entry is about one T cell receptor beta chain. In the original analysis: Estimates of nucleated cell counts were drawn from the amplification of reference gene primers. Assay: immunoSEQ multiplex PCR; the TCRdb copy retains only in-frame clones and omits some. The V and J calls and clone size are taken from that table; D and trimming were inferred from the DNA. The table has a few hundred thousand clones, 80% seen once. The data originate from a study of blood T cell repertoires in COVID-19. Across the whole study: Samples representing acute and convalescent COVID-19 were sourced from the United States, Italy and Spain. Nucleic acid was either cDNA or gDNA, and it came from T cells, B-cell-depleted T cells, or PBMCs.

The CDR3 extends over 14 amino acids. V was trimmed by 5 bases and J by 3 bases, leaving 14 bases between them. The V gene's germline CDR1 is SGHTA and CDR2 FQGNSA. The chain uses TRBV7-2 and TRBJ2-7; D is uncertain. The sequencing sample was made of peripheral blood. The clonotype originates from a woman between 65 and 79 years old with acute or convalescent COVID-19. The CDR3 sequence is CASSLLLSIYEQYF. The CDR3 DNA is TGTGCCAGCAGCCTTCTACTTTCAATCTACGAGCAGTACTTC. Variable domain in full (rest from reference TRBV7-2 and TRBJ2-7): GAGVSQSPSNKVTEKGKDVELRCDPISGHTALYWYRQSLGQGLEFLIYFQGNSAPDKSGLPSDRFSAERTGGSVSTLTIQRTQQEDSAVYLCASSLLLSIYEQYFGPGTRLTVT.